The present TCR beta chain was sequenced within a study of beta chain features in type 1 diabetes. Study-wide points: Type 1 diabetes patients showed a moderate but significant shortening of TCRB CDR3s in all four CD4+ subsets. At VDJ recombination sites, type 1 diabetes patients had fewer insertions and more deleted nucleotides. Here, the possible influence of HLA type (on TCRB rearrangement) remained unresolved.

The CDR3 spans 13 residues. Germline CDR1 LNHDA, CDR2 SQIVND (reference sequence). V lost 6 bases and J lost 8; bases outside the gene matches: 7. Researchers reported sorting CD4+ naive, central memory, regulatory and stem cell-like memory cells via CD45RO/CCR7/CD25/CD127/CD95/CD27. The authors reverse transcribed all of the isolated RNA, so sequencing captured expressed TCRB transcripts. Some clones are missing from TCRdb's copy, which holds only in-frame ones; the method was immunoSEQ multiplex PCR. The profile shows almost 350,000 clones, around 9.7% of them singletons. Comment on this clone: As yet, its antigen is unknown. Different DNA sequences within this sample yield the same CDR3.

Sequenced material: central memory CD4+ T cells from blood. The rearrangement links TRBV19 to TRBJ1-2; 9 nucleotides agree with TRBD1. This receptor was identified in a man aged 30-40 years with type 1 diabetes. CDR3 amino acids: CASSDWTGDGYTF. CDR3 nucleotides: TGTGCCAGTAGCGATTGGACAGGGGACGGCTACACCTTC.